The sequence of this T cell receptor beta chain was determined in a study of blood T cell repertoires in COVID-19. About the research overall: Samples came from the United States, Italy and Spain, spanning acute and convalescent COVID-19.

Assay: immunoSEQ multiplex PCR; the TCRdb copy retains only in-frame clones and omits some. This sample has about 110,000 clones; about four fifths occur once, and the top ten carry roughly 4.1%. The sequencing input was peripheral blood. This receptor was obtained from a woman aged 70-85 years with acute or convalescent COVID-19.

CDR3 DNA: TGTGCCAGCAGCCCCCCGGGGGGGGGCGGGTACAATGAGCAGTTCTTC. Translation: CASSPPGGGGYNEQFF. This chain uses TRBV5-4 with TRBJ2-1, with 8 positions matching TRBD2. The CDR3 runs to 16 residues. Germline loops: CDR1 SGHNT, CDR2 YYREEE (reference sequence). V lost 4 bases, J lost 4 bases, and 10 bases stayed unmatched. The variable domain in full, with the rest retrieved from reference TRBV5-4 and TRBJ2-1, is ETGVTQSPTHLIKTRGQQVTLRCSSQSGHNTVSWYQQALGQGPQFIFQYYREEENGRGNFPPRFSGLQFPNYSSELNVNALELDDSALYLCASSPPGGGGYNEQFFGPGTRLTVL.